A selection of T cell receptor beta chains follows, all from one sample in a study of response to subunit inactivated influenza vaccine. A single record per CDR3 protein comes from TCRdb applying MiXCR to the RT-PCR reads. This table has fewer than 750,000 distinct CDR3 sequences, approximately 15% appearing once. The material was PBMCs from blood, obtained 11 to 12 days after vaccination. These receptors were obtained from a man in his fifties or sixties who received an inactivated influenza vaccine. CDR3s include the opening cysteine and the closing phenylalanine or tryptophan. A D gene is named only where the DNA matches it firmly. The listing skips clone size in some rows; elsewhere it reads once, few, many or a size class.

d_call j_call v_call clone_size cdr3_nt cdr3_aa
NA TRBJ1-2 TRBV20-1 many TGCAGTGCTAGTTTGCGGTGGCTACGCTACACCTTC CSASLRWLRYTF
NA TRBJ2-3 TRBV24-1 NA TGTGCCACCAGTGATATGGCAGGTCCTATCCTCACAGATACGCAGTATTTT CATSDMAGPILTDTQYF
NA TRBJ2-2 TRBV29-1 few TGCAGCGCAGAAGCTGGGGAGCTGTTTTTT CSAEAGELFF
NA TRBJ2-1 TRBV4-2 few TGTGCCAGCAGCCAAGTCACCGGGACTGGCTACAATGAGCAGTTCTTC CASSQVTGTGYNEQFF
NA TRBJ2-2 TRBV20-1 NA TGCAGTGCTAGACCGCTAGCTTACACCGGGGAGCTGTTTTTT CSARPLAYTGELFF
NA TRBJ2-7 TRBV15 few TGTGCCACCAGCAGAGATCGAGCACAGATCTACGAGCAGTACTTC CATSRDRAQIYEQYF
NA TRBJ2-3 TRBV9 many TGTGCCAGCAGCGTAGAAGGACGGGGATCGGGTACGCAGTATTTT CASSVEGRGSGTQYF
NA TRBJ2-5 TRBV4-3 many TGCGCCAGCAGCCAAGATTGGGGAAGCTATGAGAGCCAGTACTTC CASSQDWGSYESQYF
NA TRBJ2-7 TRBV20-1 NA TGCAGTGCTACAAGTCTTACAGGGTCCCACGAGCAGTACTTC CSATSLTGSHEQYF
TRBD2 TRBJ2-5 TRBV11-1 NA TGTGCCAGCAGCGCCAGACTAGCGGGGGGGCCTTCACAAGAGACCCAGTACTTC CASSARLAGGPSQETQYF
NA TRBJ1-1 TRBV7-2 NA TGTGCCAGCAGCAGACAGGTAATCAACACTGAAGCTTTCTTT CASSRQVINTEAFF
NA TRBJ2-2 TRBV5-1 NA TGCGCCAGCAGCGTGCCAGGCCGAGGGGAGCTGTTTTTT CASSVPGRGELFF
NA TRBJ2-7 TRBV6-1 NA TGTGCCAGCAGCGGTGGACAGACCTACGAGCAGTACTTC CASSGGQTYEQYF
TRBD1 TRBJ2-5 TRBV11-2 NA TGTGCCAGCAGCTCCCGACAGGGGACGAGGGGAGAGACCCAGTACTTC CASSSRQGTRGETQYF
NA TRBJ2-3 TRBV7-2 many TGTGCCAGCAGCCAATCAGCTTCCTACACAGATACGCAGTATTTT CASSQSASYTDTQYF